The rows below give T cell receptor beta chains drawn from one sample of a study of blood T cell repertoires in COVID-19. Data came from immunoSEQ multiplex PCR; TCRdb stores just in-frame clones and leaves some out. The data contain about 170,000 clones, approximately 86% of them singletons. The sequenced material came from peripheral blood. The receptors stem from a middle-aged woman with COVID-19, enrolled during active disease. The CDR3 runs from the conserved cysteine through the conserved F or W. The D gene is left open where the match is weak. Only some rows state a clone size, as once, few, many or a class for expanded clones.

clone_size: .; d_call: .; v_call: TRBV2; j_call: TRBJ1-4; cdr3_nt: TGTGCCAGCAGTCGTACTTCAAGGGCGGGGAAACTGTTTTTT; cdr3_aa: CASSRTSRAGKLFF
clone_size: .; d_call: TRBD1; v_call: TRBV2; j_call: TRBJ2-7; cdr3_nt: TGTGCCAGCAGTGGCCCCTATGGGGACAGGTCCGAGCAGTACTTC; cdr3_aa: CASSGPYGDRSEQYF
clone_size: many; d_call: TRBD1; v_call: TRBV7-3; j_call: TRBJ2-5; cdr3_nt: TGTGCCAGCAGCTTAATCGGCACAGGGGCAGAGACCCAGTACTTC; cdr3_aa: CASSLIGTGAETQYF
clone_size: .; d_call: .; v_call: TRBV3-1/TRBV3-2; j_call: TRBJ2-7; cdr3_nt: TGTGCCAGCGCCCTCTCTACCGGGAGATACGAGCAGTACTTC; cdr3_aa: CASALSTGRYEQYF
clone_size: .; d_call: .; v_call: TRBV13; j_call: TRBJ2-3; cdr3_nt: TGTGCCAGCAGCTTAAAAGGAGGTAGCACAGATACGCAGTATTTT; cdr3_aa: CASSLKGGSTDTQYF
clone_size: .; d_call: TRBD2; v_call: TRBV19; j_call: TRBJ2-5; cdr3_nt: TGTGCCAGTAGTGATCGGGGGGGCCTGGAGACCCAGTACTTC; cdr3_aa: CASSDRGGLETQYF
clone_size: .; d_call: TRBD2; v_call: TRBV7-3; j_call: TRBJ2-3; cdr3_nt: TGTGCCAGCAGCTCACAGGGACTAGCGACAGATACGCAGTATTTT; cdr3_aa: CASSSQGLATDTQYF
clone_size: .; d_call: .; v_call: TRBV2; j_call: TRBJ2-3; cdr3_nt: TGTGCCACCCCCCGGGGAGGCGGAGGCTATGCGGATACGCAGTATTTT; cdr3_aa: CATPRGGGGYADTQYF
clone_size: few; d_call: .; v_call: TRBV5-6; j_call: TRBJ1-1; cdr3_nt: TGTGCCAGCAGCTTGGTCCGGAACACTGAAGCTTTCTTT; cdr3_aa: CASSLVRNTEAFF
clone_size: .; d_call: TRBD1; v_call: TRBV11-3; j_call: TRBJ2-6; cdr3_nt: TGTGCCAGCAGCTCGGGACAGGGGGCTACTGGGGCCAACGTCCTGACTTTC; cdr3_aa: CASSSGQGATGANVLTF
clone_size: .; d_call: TRBD1; v_call: TRBV10-2; j_call: TRBJ1-4; cdr3_nt: TGCGCCAGTTCAGGACAGGCCAATGAAAAACTGTTTTTT; cdr3_aa: CASSGQANEKLFF
clone_size: .; d_call: TRBD2; v_call: TRBV6-5; j_call: TRBJ2-7; cdr3_nt: TGTGCCACCGAGGGGACTAGCGGTTACGAGCAGTACTTC; cdr3_aa: CATEGTSGYEQYF
clone_size: once; d_call: .; v_call: TRBV3-1/TRBV3-2; j_call: TRBJ2-1; cdr3_nt: TGTGCCAGCAGCCAAGGGTTGAGCTCCAATGAGCAGTTCTTC; cdr3_aa: CASSQGLSSNEQFF
clone_size: .; d_call: TRBD2; v_call: TRBV6-6; j_call: TRBJ2-3; cdr3_nt: TGTGCCAGCAGCGACCCCGCGGGGGGGGGAGGAGATACGCAGTATTTT; cdr3_aa: CASSDPAGGGGDTQYF
clone_size: .; d_call: .; v_call: TRBV3-1/TRBV3-2; j_call: TRBJ1-2; cdr3_nt: TGTGCCAGCAGCCAGGATTTTGGGAGGGCTGGCTACACCTTC; cdr3_aa: CASSQDFGRAGYTF
clone_size: .; d_call: TRBD2; v_call: TRBV19; j_call: TRBJ2-5; cdr3_nt: TGTGCCAGTAGCGTAGGGACTAGCGGGTTACAAGAGACCCAGTACTTC; cdr3_aa: CASSVGTSGLQETQYF
clone_size: .; d_call: TRBD2; v_call: TRBV30; j_call: TRBJ2-3; cdr3_nt: TGTGCCTGGAGTGTATCGGCTAGCGGGTACACAGATACGCAGTATTTT; cdr3_aa: CAWSVSASGYTDTQYF
clone_size: .; d_call: .; v_call: TRBV4-1; j_call: TRBJ1-1; cdr3_nt: TGCGCCAGCAGCTCAGGGCTGGTCACTGAAGCTTTCTTT; cdr3_aa: CASSSGLVTEAFF
clone_size: .; d_call: .; v_call: TRBV30; j_call: TRBJ1-1; cdr3_nt: TGTGCCCTTTCTCTGGACAGGAACACTGAAGCTTTCTTT; cdr3_aa: CALSLDRNTEAFF
clone_size: .; d_call: TRBD2; v_call: TRBV5-1; j_call: TRBJ2-3; cdr3_nt: TGCGCCAGCAGCTTAAGGATTCGAACGGGAGGGGGGTCAGATACGCAGTATTTT; cdr3_aa: CASSLRIRTGGGSDTQYF
clone_size: .; d_call: TRBD2; v_call: TRBV30; j_call: TRBJ2-3; cdr3_nt: TGTGCCTGGTGGGAGGGTTATACGCAGTATTTT; cdr3_aa: CAWWEGYTQYF
clone_size: .; d_call: TRBD1; v_call: TRBV7-2; j_call: TRBJ2-1; cdr3_nt: TGTGCCAGCAGCAAATCCAGGGACAGGGGAAATGAGCAGTTCTTC; cdr3_aa: CASSKSRDRGNEQFF
clone_size: .; d_call: TRBD2; v_call: TRBV7-3; j_call: TRBJ2-3; cdr3_nt: TGTGCCAGCAGCCCCCAGGGACTAGTCACGGATACGCAGTATTTT; cdr3_aa: CASSPQGLVTDTQYF
clone_size: .; d_call: TRBD1; v_call: TRBV10-2; j_call: TRBJ1-2; cdr3_nt: TGCGCCAGCAGTGTAGACAGGGGAGCTAACTATGGCTACACCTTC; cdr3_aa: CASSVDRGANYGYTF
clone_size: .; d_call: .; v_call: TRBV2; j_call: TRBJ2-3; cdr3_nt: TGTGCCAGCAGTGAAGTGTCTGGAGGAGATACGCAGTATTTT; cdr3_aa: CASSEVSGGDTQYF
clone_size: few; d_call: TRBD2; v_call: TRBV6-4; j_call: TRBJ2-3; cdr3_nt: TGTGCCAGCAGTGACGCGGGGGGTACAGATACGCAGTATTTT; cdr3_aa: CASSDAGGTDTQYF
clone_size: once; d_call: .; v_call: TRBV12-5; j_call: TRBJ2-1; cdr3_nt: TGTGCTAGTGGTTTGGCCTCAGGGAGGCCCTACAATGAGCAGTTCTTC; cdr3_aa: CASGLASGRPYNEQFF